This T cell receptor beta chain came from a study of regulatory T cells in long-lasting Graves disease. Documented time point: newly diagnosed GD, antithyroid drugs for less than 3 months. Following extraction of RNA from PBMCs, that RNA was used to make the TCR library. Patient provenance is recorded as an endocrinology department in Xi'an, China. Findings of the study overall: TRBV28, TRBJ1-2 and TRBJ2-5 emerged as the favored segments in persistent disease.

Building the TCR beta libraries relied on iRepertoire HTBI primers, and CDR3 regions underwent Arm-PCR. How the authors handled the data: From all samples, identification returned 14 TRBJ and about 60 TRBV segments. MiXCR, applied by TCRdb to the multiplex PCR reads, yields one record per CDR3 protein. The V and J calls come from TCRdb's annotation, not from the publication. Here the sample spans around 250,000 distinct CDR3 sequences, approximately 20% being singletons. CDR3 length: 14 residues. Germline CDR1 SNHLY, CDR2 FYNNEI. The germline V and J ends were trimmed by 4 bases and 11 bases, with 17 bases remaining between them. This clonotype was seen repeatedly, ten times or more. Its antigen is currently unknown. This same sample was also part of a study on T cells in Graves' hyperthyroidism and ophthalmopathy. As that study records: TCR CDR3 regions were first amplified by RT-PCR with HTBI primers.

The sequencing used peripheral blood mononuclear cells (PBMCs), collected at new diagnosis, from a patient treated with antithyroid drugs. The sequence came from a woman in her 30s with Graves disease. The chain recombines TRBV2 with TRBJ1-4; D gene uncertain. CDR3 residues: CASSVLQPPEKLFF. The CDR3 nucleotides read TGTGCCAGCAGTGTTTTGCAGCCCCCCGAGAAACTGTTTTTT.